The T cell receptor (beta chain) under discussion was sequenced for a study of blood T cell repertoires in COVID-19. In the study overall: Some COVID-19 samples were acute and others convalescent; all came from the United States, Italy and Spain. Sources were T cells, B-cell-depleted T cells, or PBMCs; the material itself was cDNA or gDNA.

The ends lost 6 bases at V and 7 bases at J; junction bases unmatched: 4. CDR3 size: 13 residues. Germline loops: CDR1 LGHDT, CDR2 YNNKEL (reference sequence). Per the original methods: It was from reference gene primer amplification that nucleated cell counts were estimated. The data were produced by immunoSEQ multiplex PCR, yet TCRdb's version contains in-frame clones alone and is incomplete. V, J and clone size derive from that table, while D and trimming were established from the DNA sequence. The table shows 110,000 or so clones, with approximately 85% occurring only once. This sequence originates from a man between 40 and 49 years old with acute or convalescent COVID-19. Sequencing was done on a sample of peripheral blood. The genes are TRBV3-1 (or the pseudogene TRBV3-2) and TRBJ2-1, with 9 positions matching TRBD1. The CDR3 DNA sequence: TGTGCCAGCAGACGGACAGGGGCGAATGAGCAGTTCTTC. Amino acids: CASRRTGANEQFF.